This T cell receptor (beta chain) was captured in a study of T-cell reconstitution after alpha-beta-depleted transplantation in children. Notes on this clonotype: Antigen specificity is unknown.

Overall study results and limits: After transplant, high TCRbeta diversity at day 60 in some patients arose from surviving recipient T cells and thymic progenitors.

Germline V gives CDR1 SGHDT, CDR2 YYEEEE. Trimming left V 5 bases short and J 3 bases short, with 13 bases between. The CDR3 loop spans 14 amino acids. It was with unique molecular identifiers that the TCRbeta library was prepared. TCRdb fed the PCR reads into MiXCR, producing one record per CDR3 protein. Here the sample spans about 980,000 distinct CDR3 sequences, less than 30% being singletons. Sequenced material: PBMCs, mostly from graft donor cells, taken 360 days after TCRalphabeta/CD19-depleted stem cell transplant. The sequence derives from a boy in the first two years of life who had a stem cell transplant for SCID, so the T cells may come from the graft donor. The chain couples TRBV5-6 to TRBJ2-3; D is perhaps TRBD2 (5 bases). The CDR3, as DNA: TGTGCCAGCAGGGTTGGAGGCGGTACAGATACGCAGTATTTT. Protein: CASRVGGGTDTQYF.